This TCR beta chain was found in a study of blood T cell repertoires in COVID-19. Study-wide background: Samples taken during acute and convalescent COVID-19 were collected in the United States, Italy and Spain.

Participant ages covered about 18 to 100 years across 25 or so US areas. Self-reported history from a screening survey and questionnaire set each donor's cohort. People in the exposed group encountered a COVID-19 case within 2 weeks before entering the study. Germline V lookup: CDR1 MRHNA, CDR2 SNTAGT. CDR3 length: 14 residues. V lost 4 bases and J 7 bases, leaving 11 bases between the germline ends. TCRdb's copy holds only in-frame clones and misses some; the assay was immunoSEQ multiplex PCR. The table records approximately 220,000 clones, about four fifths of them present only once. The J gene is TRBJ1-6, the V gene TRBV6-4; tentative D call: TRBD1 (6 bases). The sequencing sample was made of PBMCs or T cells enriched from blood (not recorded which). The receptor was derived from a woman aged 45-65 years who had been exposed to COVID-19. CDR3 bases: TGTGCCAGCAGTGCCGGGACACCGAATTCACCCCTCCACTTT. It encodes CASSAGTPNSPLHF.